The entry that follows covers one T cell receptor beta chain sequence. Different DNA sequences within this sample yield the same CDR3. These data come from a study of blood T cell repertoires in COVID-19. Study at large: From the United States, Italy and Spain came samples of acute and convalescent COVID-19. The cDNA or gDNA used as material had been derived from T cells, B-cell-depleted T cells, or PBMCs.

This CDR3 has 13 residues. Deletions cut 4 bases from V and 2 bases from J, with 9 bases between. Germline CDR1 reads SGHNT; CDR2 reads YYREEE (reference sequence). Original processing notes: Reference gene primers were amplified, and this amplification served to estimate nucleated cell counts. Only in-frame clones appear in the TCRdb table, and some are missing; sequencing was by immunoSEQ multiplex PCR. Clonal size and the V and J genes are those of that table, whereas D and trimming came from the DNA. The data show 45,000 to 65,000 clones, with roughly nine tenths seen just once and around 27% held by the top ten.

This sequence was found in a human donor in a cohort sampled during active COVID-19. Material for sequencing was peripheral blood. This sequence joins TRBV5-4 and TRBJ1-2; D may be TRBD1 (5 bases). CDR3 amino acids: CASSPGGNYGYTF. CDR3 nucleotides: TGTGCCAGCAGCCCCGGGGGGAACTATGGCTACACCTTC.